This entry lists 14 T cell receptor beta chains sequenced from one sample in a study of OX40 agonist ivuxolimab in advanced cancers. Repertoires were generated with immunoSEQ multiplex PCR, while TCRdb's copy carries only in-frame clones and drops some. The data show about 55,000 clones, more than 75% seen once. This specimen consisted of CD4+ or CD8+ T cells sorted from blood, obtained in a trial of the OX40 agonist ivuxolimab. The receptors come from an adult with an advanced solid tumor such as melanoma, head and neck, liver or kidney cancer.

The genes are TRBV18 and TRBJ1-5; TRBD1 is a possible D gene (5 bases). Trimming stripped 3 bases from V and 2 bases from J, with 14 bases between. The CDR3 runs to 16 residues. The V gene's germline CDR1 is KGHSH and CDR2 LQKENI. Here the CDR3 reads CASSPDITLGNQPQHF. The CDR3 nucleotides read TGTGCCAGCTCACCGGACATTACACTGGGCAATCAGCCCCAGCATTTT.

This clone was counted at least ten times. Other DNA sequences in the sample encode the same CDR3. The chain uses TRBV6-5 and TRBJ1-1; TRBD1 agrees at 8 bases. This CDR3 is 13 amino acids long. Germline CDR1 reads MNHEY; CDR2 reads SVGAGI. The V gene end was trimmed by 4 bases and the J gene end by 3 bases; junction bases not matched to a gene: 1. The CDR3 protein is CASSSTGDTEAFF. The CDR3 bases are TGTGCCAGCAGTTCGACAGGGGACACTGAAGCTTTCTTT.

CDR3 bases: TGTGCCAGTAGTATCAGGACTAGCGTGGATGAGCAGTTCTTC. It codes for CASSIRTSVDEQFF. The V call is TRBV19, the J call TRBJ2-1; 9 nucleotides agree with TRBD2. V shed 3 bases, J shed 8 bases, and the junction held 5 bases outside the gene matches. The CDR3 length is 14 residues. The germline CDR1 and CDR2 sequences are LNHDA and SQIVND (reference sequence).

The chain combines TRBV27 with TRBJ2-7; possibly TRBD1 for D (5 bases). Germline V CDR1 and CDR2: MNHEY, SMNVEV (reference sequence). Trimming took 3 bases from V and 5 from J, leaving 14 bases between them. The CDR3 sequence is 14 residues long. CDR3 in DNA: TGTGCCAGCAGTTTCTTGGGGCCAGGTGACGAGCAGTACTTC. Translating it yields CASSFLGPGDEQYF.

The sample holds one count of this clone. This rearrangement joins TRBV2 to TRBJ2-1; no definite D call. The CDR3 length is 15 residues. Looked up from germline, CDR1 is SNHLY and CDR2 is FYNNEI. Trimming cost V 1 base and J 2 bases, with 9 bases left between them. The CDR3 spells CASSEGSSPYNEQFF. The DNA of the CDR3 is TGTGCCAGCAGTGAAGGGTCATCCCCCTACAATGAGCAGTTCTTC.

The genes are TRBV7-9 and TRBJ2-5; maybe TRBD1 (6 bases). There are 14 residues in the CDR3. The germline V and J ends were trimmed by 3 bases and 1 base, with 9 bases remaining between them. CDR1 is SEHNR and CDR2 is FQNEAQ in the germline V gene (reference sequence). The CDR3 DNA follows: TGTGCCAGCAGCTTCGGACAGACCCAAGAGACCCAGTACTTC. Protein product: CASSFGQTQETQYF.

J is TRBJ2-2 and V is TRBV19; D could derive from TRBD1 or TRBD2 (5 bases each). Germline values: CDR1 LNHDA, CDR2 SQIVND (reference sequence). Trimming stripped 3 bases from V and 7 bases from J, with 18 bases between. The CDR3 is 16 amino acids. The CDR3, as DNA: TGTGCCAGTAGTATGATGGGGGTAAGAACGATCGGGGAGCTGTTTTTT. Protein: CASSMMGVRTIGELFF.

The chain has TRBV19 and TRBJ1-2; D gene ambiguous. CDR1 LNHDA and CDR2 SQIVND come from the germline V gene (reference sequence). The CDR3 spans 13 residues. V was trimmed by 1 base and J by 5 bases, leaving 8 bases between them. The CDR3: CASSIGLQYGYTF. In nucleotides, the CDR3 is TGTGCCAGTAGTATAGGACTTCAGTATGGCTACACCTTC.

Here the CDR3 DNA reads TGTGCCAGCAGCTTCCCTGGGGAGTGGGGGCCCTATTTCTCCTACAATGAGCAGTTCTTC. Protein: CASSFPGEWGPYFSYNEQFF. The chain combines TRBV7-3 with TRBJ2-1, with D perhaps TRBD1 (6 bases). The CDR3 totals 20 residues. Germline lookup yields CDR1 SGHTA and CDR2 FQGTGA. The V gene lost 3 bases and the J gene lost 0 bases, with 24 bases spanning the gap.

In nucleotides, the CDR3 is TGCGCCAGCAGCCAAGTCCCGGCCACTGTCCACGAGCAGTACTTC. Translated, it gives CASSQVPATVHEQYF. The genes are TRBV4-3 and TRBJ2-7; D is unclear. Trimming removed 1 base from V and 5 bases from J, with 15 bases in between. The CDR3 contains 15 residues. Germline-derived CDR1 and CDR2 are LGHNA and YSLEER.

This chain uses TRBV7-8 with TRBJ2-7; TRBD2 is a possible D gene (7 bases). The V and J ends lost 5 bases and 4 bases respectively, with 24 bases between them. The germline V gene has CDR1 SGHVS and CDR2 FQNEAQ. This CDR3 comprises 17 residues. The CDR3 bases are TGTGCCAGCAGCCTCGGACTAGTGGGGGGGCCTTTATACGAGCAGTACTTC. Encoded protein: CASSLGLVGGPLYEQYF.

V is TRBV5-4 and J is TRBJ2-7, with D perhaps TRBD1 (6 bases). V shed 5 bases and J shed 3 bases, with 9 bases lying between them. Germline CDR1 is SGHNT and CDR2 is YYREEE (reference sequence). The length of the CDR3 is 12 residues. The CDR3 DNA is TGTGCCAGCAGTTCAGGGGTCTACGAGCAGTACTTC. It codes for CASSSGVYEQYF. Looking up the rest from reference TRBV5-4 and TRBJ2-7 gives the full variable domain: ETGVTQSPTHLIKTRGQQVTLRCSSQSGHNTVSWYQQALGQGPQFIFQYYREEENGRGNFPPRFSGLQFPNYSSELNVNALELDDSALYLCASSSGVYEQYFGPGTRLTVT.

The chain joins TRBV10-3 to TRBJ1-5; the D is unclear. Germline V gene data show CDR1 as ENHRY and CDR2 as SYGVKD. The V gene lost 7 bases and the J gene lost 2 bases, with 9 bases spanning the gap. This CDR3 is built from 13 residues. CDR3 sequence (DNA): TGTGCCATCAAAGGGCCGGGCAATCAGCCCCAGCATTTT. Protein: CAIKGPGNQPQHF.

V is TRBV14 and J is TRBJ2-1; D perhaps matches TRBD2 (6 bases). Trimming cost V 4 bases and J 1 base, with 11 bases left between them. Germline lookup yields CDR1 SGHDN and CDR2 FVKESK. This CDR3 has 15 residues. CDR3 nucleotide sequence: TGTGCCAGCAGCCGTCCTGGGGGGTCCTACAATGAGCAGTTCTTC. This sequence encodes CASSRPGGSYNEQFF.